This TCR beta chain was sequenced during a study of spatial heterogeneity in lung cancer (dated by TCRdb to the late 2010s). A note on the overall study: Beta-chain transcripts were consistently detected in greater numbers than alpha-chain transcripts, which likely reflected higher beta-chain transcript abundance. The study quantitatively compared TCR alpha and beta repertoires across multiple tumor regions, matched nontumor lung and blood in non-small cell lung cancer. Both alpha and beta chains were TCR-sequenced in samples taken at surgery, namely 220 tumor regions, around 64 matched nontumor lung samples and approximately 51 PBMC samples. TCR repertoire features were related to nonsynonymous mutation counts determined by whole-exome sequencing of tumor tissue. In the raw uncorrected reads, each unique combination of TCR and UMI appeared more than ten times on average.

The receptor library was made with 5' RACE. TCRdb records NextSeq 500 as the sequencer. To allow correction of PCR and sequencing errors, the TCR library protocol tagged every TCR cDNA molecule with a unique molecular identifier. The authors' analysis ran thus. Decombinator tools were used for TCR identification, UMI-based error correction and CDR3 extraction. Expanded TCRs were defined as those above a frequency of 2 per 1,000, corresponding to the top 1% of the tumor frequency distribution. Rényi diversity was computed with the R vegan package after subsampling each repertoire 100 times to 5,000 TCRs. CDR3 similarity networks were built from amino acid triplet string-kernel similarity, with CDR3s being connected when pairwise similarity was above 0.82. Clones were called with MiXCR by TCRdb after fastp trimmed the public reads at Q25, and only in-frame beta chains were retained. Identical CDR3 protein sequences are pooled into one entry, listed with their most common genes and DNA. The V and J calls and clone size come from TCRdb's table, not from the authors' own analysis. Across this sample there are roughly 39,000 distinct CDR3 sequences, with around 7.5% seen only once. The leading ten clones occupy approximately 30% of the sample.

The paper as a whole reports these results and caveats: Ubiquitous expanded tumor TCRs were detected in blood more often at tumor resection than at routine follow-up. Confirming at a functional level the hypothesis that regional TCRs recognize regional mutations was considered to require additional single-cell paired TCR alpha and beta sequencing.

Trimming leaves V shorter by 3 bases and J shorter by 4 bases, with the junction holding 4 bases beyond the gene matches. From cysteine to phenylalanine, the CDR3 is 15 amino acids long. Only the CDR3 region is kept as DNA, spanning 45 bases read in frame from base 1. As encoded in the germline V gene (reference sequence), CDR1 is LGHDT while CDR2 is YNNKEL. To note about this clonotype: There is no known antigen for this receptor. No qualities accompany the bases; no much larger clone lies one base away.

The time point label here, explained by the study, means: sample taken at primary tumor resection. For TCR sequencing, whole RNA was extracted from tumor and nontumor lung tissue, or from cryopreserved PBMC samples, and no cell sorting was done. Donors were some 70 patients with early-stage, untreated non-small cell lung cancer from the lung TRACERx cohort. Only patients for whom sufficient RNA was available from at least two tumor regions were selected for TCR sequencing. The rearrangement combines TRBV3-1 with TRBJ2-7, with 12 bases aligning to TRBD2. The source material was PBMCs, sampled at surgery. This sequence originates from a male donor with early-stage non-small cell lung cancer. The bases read TGTGCCAGCAGCCACCTAGCGGGGGGGCCGTACGAGCAGTACTTC. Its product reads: CASSHLAGGPYEQYF.